This TCR beta chain derives from a study of T cell clonotyping in hematopoietic cell transplantation. Study information: Recipient samples before transplant were obtained post-cytoreduction.

CDR3 length equals 13 residues. Worth noting for this clone: Its antigen remains unknown.

Study-wide points: Higher Inverse Simpson Index values in graft donor and pretransplant recipient predicted broader posttransplant TCR diversity. After transplant, recipient diversity fell while pathologically expanded clonotypes grew through day 180.

Time point in this sample: recipient sample about 28 days before transplant, after cytoreduction. Recipients were bled about 28 days pretransplant and at posttransplant days 30, 100, 180. The repertoire was sequenced with immunoSEQ multiplex PCR; TCRdb's copy has only in-frame clones and lacks some. The table shows 15,000 to 20,000 clones, with 77% occurring only once. The chain couples TRBV21-1 to TRBJ2-6; whether TRBD2, the table's D call, matches the DNA was not checked. TRBV21-1 is given as a pseudogene. The sample in question was peripheral blood mononuclear cells, obtained before stem cell transplant. This receptor was taken from a man aged 60 to 75 with acute myeloid leukemia. Some clones in this sample may be carry-over from other donors' samples. The CDR3 DNA reads TGTGCCCCCAAGAGCTCTGGGGCCAACGTCCTGACTTTC. This codes for CAPKSSGANVLTF.